A selection of T cell receptor beta chains follows, all from one sample in a study of shared clonotypes between healthy human individuals. Clones were read by immunoSEQ multiplex PCR, and TCRdb kept only the in-frame ones, dropping some. The data contain 650,000 to 800,000 clones, roughly nine tenths of them singletons. The sample consisted of naive CD8+ T cells sorted from blood. Receptors originate from a man in his thirties or forties in good health. Both conserved end residues are part of each CDR3. A D gene is named only where the DNA matches it firmly. Where a row states a size, it is once, few, many or the class of an expanded clone; other rows omit it.

d_call j_call v_call clone_size cdr3_aa cdr3_nt
TRBD1 TRBJ2-3 TRBV7-6 - CASSETGADTQYF TGTGCCAGCAGCGAAACAGGGGCAGATACGCAGTATTTT
TRBD2 TRBJ2-1 TRBV5-4 - CASTVIAGGNEQFF TGTGCCAGCACCGTAATAGCGGGAGGCAATGAGCAGTTCTTC
- TRBJ2-2 TRBV4-3 once CASSQIGGMGELFF TGCGCCAGCAGCCAGATCGGGGGAATGGGGGAGCTGTTTTTT
- TRBJ1-1 TRBV11-3 - CASSPAWGNTEAFF TGTGCCAGCAGCCCTGCGTGGGGTAACACTGAAGCTTTCTTT
- TRBJ2-7 TRBV30 - CAWSWGVGNLYEQYF TGTGCCTGGAGTTGGGGGGTCGGAAACCTATACGAGCAGTACTTC
TRBD2 TRBJ2-1 TRBV7-2 - CASSFAQRESDEQFF TGTGCCAGCAGCTTCGCGCAGCGGGAGTCGGATGAGCAGTTCTTC
TRBD1 TRBJ1-2 TRBV28 - CASSLGQTNYGYTF TGTGCCAGCAGTTTGGGACAGACTAACTATGGCTACACCTTC
- TRBJ2-2 TRBV29-1 - CSTTWGSTDLTGELFF TGCAGCACGACGTGGGGCAGCACGGACCTTACCGGGGAGCTGTTTTTT
- TRBJ1-5 TRBV28 - CASTRGDPGYSNQPQHF TGTGCCAGCACCCGGGGGGACCCGGGTTATAGCAATCAGCCCCAGCATTTT
TRBD2 TRBJ2-7 TRBV28 once CASRSLRAGVSSYEQYF TGTGCCAGCAGGTCGCTCAGAGCGGGAGTTTCCTCCTACGAGCAGTACTTC
TRBD1 TRBJ1-5 TRBV28 - CASRLQGASNQPQHF TGTGCCAGCAGACTACAGGGGGCCAGCAATCAGCCCCAGCATTTT
- TRBJ2-1 TRBV13 - CASRGVSSEQFF TGTGCCAGCAGAGGAGTCTCTAGTGAGCAGTTCTTC
- TRBJ2-4 TRBV7-9 - CASSFPAGAAKNIQYF TGTGCCAGCAGCTTCCCGGCGGGGGCTGCCAAAAACATTCAGTACTTC
- TRBJ1-4 TRBV10-3 - CAISGFEGGRTRAPEKLFF TGTGCCATCAGTGGATTCGAGGGAGGCCGAACCCGGGCCCCCGAAAAACTGTTTTTT
TRBD2 TRBJ2-2 TRBV23-1 - CASSQAIRTSGSLAGELFF TGCGCCAGCAGTCAAGCAATCCGGACTAGCGGGAGCCTGGCCGGGGAGCTGTTTTTT
- TRBJ2-7 TRBV2 - CASRTLGRGYEQYF TGTGCCAGCAGGACCTTAGGGAGAGGCTACGAGCAGTACTTC
TRBD1 TRBJ1-5 TRBV27 - CASSFRGAGNQPQHF TGTGCCAGCAGTTTCAGGGGGGCGGGCAATCAGCCCCAGCATTTT
- TRBJ2-3 TRBV11-2 - CASSLVWGPDTQYF TGTGCCAGCAGCTTGGTGTGGGGACCAGATACGCAGTATTTT
- TRBJ1-5 TRBV19 - CASSIIIGNQPQHF TGTGCCAGTAGTATTATAATAGGCAATCAGCCCCAGCATTTT
- TRBJ1-2 TRBV5-4 once CASSGGGEFFYGYTF TGTGCCAGCAGCGGGGGAGGGGAGTTCTTCTATGGCTACACCTTC
TRBD1 TRBJ2-1 TRBV27 once CASRRKGAWDEQFF TGTGCCAGCAGGAGGAAGGGGGCCTGGGATGAGCAGTTCTTC
- TRBJ1-6 TRBV7-2 once CASSFSRWDNSPLHF TGTGCCAGCAGCTTTTCCCGGTGGGATAATTCACCCCTCCACTTT
- TRBJ1-5 TRBV27 few CASSLSLYSNQPQHF TGTGCCAGCAGTTTAAGCCTTTATAGCAATCAGCCCCAGCATTTT
TRBD2 TRBJ2-7 TRBV4-1 - CASSQVSGLVGEQYF TGCGCCAGCAGCCAAGTGTCAGGACTAGTCGGCGAGCAGTACTTC
- TRBJ2-5 TRBV6-5 - CASSAGSWETQYF TGTGCCAGCAGTGCAGGGTCCTGGGAGACCCAGTACTTC
- TRBJ2-2 TRBV5-1 - CASSFYSRTNTGELFF TGCGCCAGCAGCTTTTATTCACGAACGAACACCGGGGAGCTGTTTTTT
- TRBJ2-3 TRBV27 - CASSLWLSSTDTQYF TGTGCCAGCAGTTTATGGCTATCTAGCACAGATACGCAGTATTTT
- TRBJ2-7 TRBV4-1 - CASSPGPYYEQYF TGCGCCAGCAGCCCAGGACCCTACTACGAGCAGTACTTC
TRBD1 TRBJ2-1 TRBV5-4 - CASRRDRGAYNEQFF TGTGCCAGCAGACGGGACAGGGGGGCTTACAATGAGCAGTTCTTC
- TRBJ2-7 TRBV20-1 - CSARRNEQYF TGCAGTGCTAGACGAAACGAGCAGTACTTC
- TRBJ2-7 TRBV7-9 - CASSVSGRIYEQYF TGTGCCAGCTCAGTTTCGGGACGCATCTACGAGCAGTACTTC
TRBD2 TRBJ2-2 TRBV5-1 - CASSDGTSGTGELFF TGCGCCAGCAGCGATGGGACTAGCGGCACCGGGGAGCTGTTTTTT
TRBD2 TRBJ2-1 TRBV14 - CASSQGLAGDDEQFF TGTGCCAGCAGCCAGGGACTAGCGGGAGATGATGAGCAGTTCTTC
- TRBJ2-7 TRBV27 few CASSRDGGEQYF TGTGCCAGCTCCCGGGATGGGGGCGAGCAGTACTTC
- TRBJ2-3 TRBV6-6 few CASSYDYTQYF TGTGCCAGCAGTTACGACTATACGCAGTATTTT
TRBD1 TRBJ1-1 TRBV5-6 - CASSLTGVNTEAFF TGTGCCAGCAGCCTGACAGGGGTGAACACTGAAGCTTTCTTT
TRBD2 TRBJ2-1 TRBV28 - CASSFFMASGNNEQFF TGTGCCAGCAGTTTTTTTATGGCTAGCGGGAATAATGAGCAGTTCTTC
- TRBJ1-2 TRBV5-1 - CASSLEQGGERDGYTF TGCGCCAGCAGCTTGGAGCAGGGCGGCGAGAGAGATGGCTACACCTTC
- TRBJ1-4 TRBV28 once CASSLSDRKTTNEKLFF TGTGCCAGCAGTTTATCGGACAGAAAAACAACTAATGAAAAACTGTTTTTT
- TRBJ2-1 TRBV2 - CASRGRYNEQFF TGTGCCAGCAGGGGCAGATACAATGAGCAGTTCTTC